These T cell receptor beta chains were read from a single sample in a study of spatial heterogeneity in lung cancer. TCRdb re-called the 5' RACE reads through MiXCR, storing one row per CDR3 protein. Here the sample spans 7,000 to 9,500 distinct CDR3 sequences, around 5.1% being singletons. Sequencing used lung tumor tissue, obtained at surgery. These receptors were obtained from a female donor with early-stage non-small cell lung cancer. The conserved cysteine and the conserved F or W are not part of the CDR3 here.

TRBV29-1 SVGTGGANVLT
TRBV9 ASSPWTSSSSEQY
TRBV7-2 ASSSRSRGTGELF
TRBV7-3 ATQGATGELF
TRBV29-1 SVVLGWNEQF
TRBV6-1 ASTLSSSYNEQF
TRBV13 ASSLASGVGYGYT
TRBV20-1 SARDLFSTDTQY
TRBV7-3 ASSLTGGVGETQY
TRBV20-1 SARGAGAANEQY
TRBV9 ASSPKNEIKNTEAF
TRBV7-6 ASSDRDRGINEQF
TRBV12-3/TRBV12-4 ASGGISDYGYT
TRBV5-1 ASSLVGTDREETQY
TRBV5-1 ASSLDSAYGYT
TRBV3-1 ASSPYPTGATQY
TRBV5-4 ASSPSGGDNIQY
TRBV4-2 ASSKERLTDTQY
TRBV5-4 ASSSDRGSYEQY
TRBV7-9 ASSLWTGVSYEQY
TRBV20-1 SARRANGTAFRAF
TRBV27 ASSYQRTGDWRADTQY
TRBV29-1 SVAGTGATDTQY
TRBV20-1 SATRQDFYGYT
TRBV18 ASSPVTGTVYGYT
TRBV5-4 ASSPTGGELYEQY
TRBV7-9 ASRRGATGELF
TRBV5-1 ASSSGTTNYGYT
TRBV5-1 ASSLVTGTYGYT
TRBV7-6 ASSLGAGYEQY
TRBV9 ASSAGTSGGYEQY
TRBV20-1 SARRDHYSSYEQY
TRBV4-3 ASSRGVTDTQY
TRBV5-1 ASSLQRDTNYEQY
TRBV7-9 VSSNSLEQY
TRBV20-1 SASGGAVNSPLH
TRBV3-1 ASSPGRGFYGYT
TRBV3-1 ASSQADTQY
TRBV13 ASTPLAGASYNEQF
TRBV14 ASSQAWGSGGYEQY
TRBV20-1 SSKQGDQPQH
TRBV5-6 ASSFPAGGPEAF
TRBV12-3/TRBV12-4 ASSWTGASTDTQY
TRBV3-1 ASSPGTGFTDTQY
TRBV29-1 SVDPGPSYNEQF
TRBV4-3 ASSQPSATGSGPSDTQY
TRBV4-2 ASSQGLMTDTQY
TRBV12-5 ASGLDRIKADTQY
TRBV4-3 ASSQAGQGNIQY
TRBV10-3 AISESTGGGTDTQY